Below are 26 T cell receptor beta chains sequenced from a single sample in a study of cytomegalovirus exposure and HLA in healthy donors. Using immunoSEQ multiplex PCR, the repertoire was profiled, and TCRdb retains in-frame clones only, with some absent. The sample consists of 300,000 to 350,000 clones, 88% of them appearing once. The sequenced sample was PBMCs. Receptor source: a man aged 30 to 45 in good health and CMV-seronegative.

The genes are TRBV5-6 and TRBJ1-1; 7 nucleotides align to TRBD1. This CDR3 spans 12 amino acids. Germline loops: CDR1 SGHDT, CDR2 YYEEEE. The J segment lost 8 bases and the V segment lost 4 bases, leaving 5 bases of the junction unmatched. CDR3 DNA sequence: TGTGCCAGCAGCCAGGACAGGATAGAAGCTTTCTTT. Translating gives CASSQDRIEAFF.

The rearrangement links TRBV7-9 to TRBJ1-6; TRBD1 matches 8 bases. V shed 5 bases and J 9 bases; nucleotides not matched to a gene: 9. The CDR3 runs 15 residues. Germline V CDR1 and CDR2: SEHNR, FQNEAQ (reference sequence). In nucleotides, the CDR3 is TGTGCCAGCAGCGTATCGGGACAGGAGGGTTCACCCCTCCACTTT. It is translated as CASSVSGQEGSPLHF.

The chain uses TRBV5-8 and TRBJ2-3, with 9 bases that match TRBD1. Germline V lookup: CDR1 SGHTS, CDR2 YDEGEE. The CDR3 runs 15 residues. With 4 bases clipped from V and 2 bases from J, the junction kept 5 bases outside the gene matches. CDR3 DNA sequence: TGTGCCAGCAGCCCCCGGGACAGGGTCACAGATACGCAGTATTTT. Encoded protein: CASSPRDRVTDTQYF.

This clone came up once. The CDR3 bases are TGTGCCAGCAGCTCCGGACAGGGTTTGGGCTATGGCTACACCTTC. Encoded protein: CASSSGQGLGYGYTF. The J gene is TRBJ1-2, the V gene TRBV7-6, with 8 bases lining up with TRBD1. Looked up from germline, CDR1 is SGHVS and CDR2 is FNYEAQ. CDR3 length equals 15 residues. The V and J ends lost 4 bases and 4 bases, in that order; junction bases with no gene match: 8.

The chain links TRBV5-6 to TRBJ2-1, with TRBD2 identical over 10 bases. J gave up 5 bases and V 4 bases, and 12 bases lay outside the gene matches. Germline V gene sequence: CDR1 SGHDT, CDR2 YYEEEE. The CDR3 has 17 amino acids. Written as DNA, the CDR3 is TGTGCCAGCAGCGAAGCACTAATAGCGGGGGGACACAATGAGCAGTTCTTC. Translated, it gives CASSEALIAGGHNEQFF. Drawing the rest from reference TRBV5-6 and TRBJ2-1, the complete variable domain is DAGVTQSPTHLIKTRGQQVTLRCSPKSGHDTVSWYQQALGQGPQFIFQYYEEEERQRGNFPDRFSGHQFPNYSSELNVNALLLGDSALYLCASSEALIAGGHNEQFFGPGTRLTVL.

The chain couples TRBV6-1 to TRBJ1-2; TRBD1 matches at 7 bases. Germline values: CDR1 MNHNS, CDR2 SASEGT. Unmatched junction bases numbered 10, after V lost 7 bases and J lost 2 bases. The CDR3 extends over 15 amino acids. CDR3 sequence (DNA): TGTGCCAGCACCCGCCGGGGACAGAGGAACTATGGCTACACCTTC. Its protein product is CASTRRGQRNYGYTF.

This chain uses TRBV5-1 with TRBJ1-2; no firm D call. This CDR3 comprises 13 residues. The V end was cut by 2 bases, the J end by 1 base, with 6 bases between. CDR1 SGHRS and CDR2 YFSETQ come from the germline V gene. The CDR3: CASSLSINYGYTF. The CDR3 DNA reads TGCGCCAGCAGCTTATCTATTAACTATGGCTACACCTTC. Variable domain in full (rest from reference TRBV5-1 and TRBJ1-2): KAGVTQTPRYLIKTRGQQVTLSCSPISGHRSVSWYQQTPGQGLQFLFEYFSETQRNKGNFPGRFSGRQFSNSRSEMNVSTLELGDSALYLCASSLSINYGYTFGSGTRLTVV.

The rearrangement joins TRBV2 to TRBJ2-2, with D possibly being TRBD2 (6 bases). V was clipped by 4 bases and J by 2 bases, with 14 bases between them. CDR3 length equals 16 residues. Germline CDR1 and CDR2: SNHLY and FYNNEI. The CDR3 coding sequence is TGTGCCAGCAGTGTGGCCGGGACTTTAAACACCGGGGAGCTGTTTTTT. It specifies CASSVAGTLNTGELFF.

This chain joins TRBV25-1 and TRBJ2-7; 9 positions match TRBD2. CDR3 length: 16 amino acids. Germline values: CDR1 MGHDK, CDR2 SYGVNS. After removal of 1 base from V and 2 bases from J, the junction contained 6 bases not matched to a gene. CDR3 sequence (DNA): TGTGCCAGCAGTGAATGGGGTAGCGGGGGTACCTACGAGCAGTACTTC. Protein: CASSEWGSGGTYEQYF.

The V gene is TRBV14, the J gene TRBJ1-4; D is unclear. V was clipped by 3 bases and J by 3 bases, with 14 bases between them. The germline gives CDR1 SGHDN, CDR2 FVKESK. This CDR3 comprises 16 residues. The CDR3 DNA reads TGTGCCAGCAGCCAGGGAGACACAGATTCTAATGAAAAACTGTTTTTT. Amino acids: CASSQGDTDSNEKLFF.

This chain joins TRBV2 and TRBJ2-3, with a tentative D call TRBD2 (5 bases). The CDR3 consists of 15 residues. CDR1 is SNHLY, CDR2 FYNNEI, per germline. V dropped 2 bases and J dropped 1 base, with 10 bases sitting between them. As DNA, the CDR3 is TGTGCCAGCAGTGAATCCGCGGGTCGCACAGATACGCAGTATTTT. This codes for CASSESAGRTDTQYF.

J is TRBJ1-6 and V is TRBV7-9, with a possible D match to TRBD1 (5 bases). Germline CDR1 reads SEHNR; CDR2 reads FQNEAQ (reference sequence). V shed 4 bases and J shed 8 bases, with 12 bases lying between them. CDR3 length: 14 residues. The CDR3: CASSSLLGDSPLHF. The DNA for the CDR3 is TGTGCCAGCAGCTCCCTATTAGGGGATTCACCCCTCCACTTT.

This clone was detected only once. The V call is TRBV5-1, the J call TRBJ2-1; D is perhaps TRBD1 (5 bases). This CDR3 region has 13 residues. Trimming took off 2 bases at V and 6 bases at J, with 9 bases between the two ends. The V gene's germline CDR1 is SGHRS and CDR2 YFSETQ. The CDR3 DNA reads TGCGCCAGCAGCTTCTTCCAGGGCAATGAGCAGTTCTTC. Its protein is CASSFFQGNEQFF.

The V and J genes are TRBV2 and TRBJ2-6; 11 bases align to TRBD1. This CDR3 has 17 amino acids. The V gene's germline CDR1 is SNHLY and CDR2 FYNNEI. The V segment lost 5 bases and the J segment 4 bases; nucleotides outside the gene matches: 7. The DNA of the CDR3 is TGTGCCAGCAGTTACGGACAGGGGGCTTTGGGGGCCAACGTCCTGACTTTC. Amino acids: CASSYGQGALGANVLTF. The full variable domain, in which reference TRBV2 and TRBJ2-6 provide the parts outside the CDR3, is EPEVTQTPSHQVTQMGQEVILRCVPISNHLYFYWYRQILGQKVEFLVSFYNNEISEKSEIFDDQFSVERPDGSNFTLKIRSTKLEDSAMYFCASSYGQGALGANVLTFGAGSRLTVL.

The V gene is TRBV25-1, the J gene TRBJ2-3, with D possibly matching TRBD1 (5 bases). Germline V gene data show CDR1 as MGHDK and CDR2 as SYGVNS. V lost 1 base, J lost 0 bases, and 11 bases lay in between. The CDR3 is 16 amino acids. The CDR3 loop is CASSEWQGPSTDTQYF. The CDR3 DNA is TGTGCCAGCAGTGAATGGCAGGGCCCTAGCACAGATACGCAGTATTTT.

The CDR3 spells CAWSVGGLAAPTDTQYF. The CDR3 bases are TGTGCCTGGAGTGTAGGGGGACTAGCGGCACCCACAGATACGCAGTATTTT. The rearrangement links TRBV30 to TRBJ2-3, with TRBD2 matching over 11 bases. After removal of 0 bases from V and 2 bases from J, the junction contained 7 bases not matched to a gene. Germline V lookup: CDR1 GTSNPN, CDR2 SVGIG (reference sequence). The CDR3 is 17 amino acids. The entire variable domain, with the rest obtained from reference TRBV30 and TRBJ2-3, is as follows: SQTIHQWPATLVQPVGSPLSLECTVEGTSNPNLYWYRQAAGRGLQLLFYSVGIGQISSEVPQNLSASRPQDRQFILSSKKLLLSDSGFYLCAWSVGGLAAPTDTQYFGPGTRLTVL.

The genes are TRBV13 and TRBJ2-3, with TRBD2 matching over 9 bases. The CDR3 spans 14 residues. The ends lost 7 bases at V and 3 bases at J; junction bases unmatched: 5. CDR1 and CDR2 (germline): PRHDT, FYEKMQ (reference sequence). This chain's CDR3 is CASTDSGGTDTQYF. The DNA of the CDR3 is TGTGCCAGCACCGATAGCGGGGGAACAGATACGCAGTATTTT.

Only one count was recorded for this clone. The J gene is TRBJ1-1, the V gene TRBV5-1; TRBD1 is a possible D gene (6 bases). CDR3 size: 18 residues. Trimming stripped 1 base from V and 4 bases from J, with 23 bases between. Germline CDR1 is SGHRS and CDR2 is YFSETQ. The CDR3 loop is CASSLFLGGADSSTEAFF. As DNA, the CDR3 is TGCGCCAGCAGCTTGTTTTTGGGGGGGGCCGATTCGAGCACTGAAGCTTTCTTT.

Here the CDR3 DNA reads TGCGCCAGCAGCTTTATAGGACAGGGAGAGGCTGAAGCTTTCTTT. Translating gives CASSFIGQGEAEAFF. This chain uses TRBV5-1 with TRBJ1-1; 8 bases fit TRBD1. CDR1 is SGHRS, CDR2 YFSETQ, per germline. The CDR3 has 15 residues. V shed 2 bases, J shed 6 bases, and the junction held 9 bases outside the gene matches. The full variable domain, its missing parts supplied by reference TRBV5-1 and TRBJ1-1, is KAGVTQTPRYLIKTRGQQVTLSCSPISGHRSVSWYQQTPGQGLQFLFEYFSETQRNKGNFPGRFSGRQFSNSRSEMNVSTLELGDSALYLCASSFIGQGEAEAFFGQGTRLTVV.

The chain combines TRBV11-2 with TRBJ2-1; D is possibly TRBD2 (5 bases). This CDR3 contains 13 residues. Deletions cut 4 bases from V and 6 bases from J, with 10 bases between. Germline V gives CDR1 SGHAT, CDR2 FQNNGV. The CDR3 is CASSSRTVNEQFF. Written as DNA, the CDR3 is TGTGCCAGCAGCTCGAGGACTGTCAATGAGCAGTTCTTC.

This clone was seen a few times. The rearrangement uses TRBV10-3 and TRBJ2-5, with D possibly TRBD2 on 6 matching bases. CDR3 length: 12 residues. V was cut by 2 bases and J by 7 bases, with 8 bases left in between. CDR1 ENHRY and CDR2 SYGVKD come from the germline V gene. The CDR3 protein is CAISEGGGTQYF. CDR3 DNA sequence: TGTGCCATCAGTGAGGGGGGAGGGACCCAGTACTTC.

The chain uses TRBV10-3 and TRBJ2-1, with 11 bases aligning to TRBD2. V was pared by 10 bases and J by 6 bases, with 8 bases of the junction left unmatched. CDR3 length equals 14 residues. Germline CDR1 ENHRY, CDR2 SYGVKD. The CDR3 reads CANYSGGAFNEQFF. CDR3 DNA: TGTGCCAACTATAGCGGGGGGGCCTTCAATGAGCAGTTCTTC.

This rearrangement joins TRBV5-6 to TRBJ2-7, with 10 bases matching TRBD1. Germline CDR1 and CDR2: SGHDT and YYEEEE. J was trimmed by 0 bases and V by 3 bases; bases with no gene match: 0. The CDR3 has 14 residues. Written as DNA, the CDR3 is TGTGCCAGCAGCTGGACAGGGGGCTCCTACGAGCAGTACTTC. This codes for CASSWTGGSYEQYF.

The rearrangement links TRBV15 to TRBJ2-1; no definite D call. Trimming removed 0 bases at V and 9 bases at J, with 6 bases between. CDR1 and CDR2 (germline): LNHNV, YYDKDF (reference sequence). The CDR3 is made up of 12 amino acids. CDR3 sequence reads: CATSRDQFEQFF. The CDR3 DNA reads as TGTGCCACCAGCAGAGATCAATTTGAGCAGTTCTTC.

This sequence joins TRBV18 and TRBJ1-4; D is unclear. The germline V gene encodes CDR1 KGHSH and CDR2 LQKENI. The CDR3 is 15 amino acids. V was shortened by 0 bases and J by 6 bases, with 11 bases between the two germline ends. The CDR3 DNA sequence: TGTGCCAGCTCACCACCGGCCCCAGGCGATGAAAAACTGTTTTTT. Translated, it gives CASSPPAPGDEKLFF.

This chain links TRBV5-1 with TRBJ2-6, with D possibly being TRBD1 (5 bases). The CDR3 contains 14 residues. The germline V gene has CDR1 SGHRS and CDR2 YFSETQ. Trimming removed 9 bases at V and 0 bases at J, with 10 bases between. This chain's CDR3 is CATIRGSGANVLTF. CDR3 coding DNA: TGCGCCACCATAAGGGGCTCTGGGGCCAACGTCCTGACTTTC.